The 9 T cell receptor beta chains presented below share a single source sample, sequenced in a study of response to subunit inactivated influenza vaccine. TCRdb re-analysed the RT-PCR reads in MiXCR, keeping a single row per CDR3 protein. This table holds roughly 550,000 distinct CDR3 sequences, roughly a quarter found once. This same sample was also taken into another study, of T cells expressing NK-cell markers. Turning to that study: cDNA encoding TCR beta was synthesized via 5'RACE template switching incorporating UMIs.

The starting material was CD4+ T cells sorted from PBMCs, obtained 12 days after vaccination. All receptors derive from a man aged 50-60 years who received an inactivated influenza vaccine.

Only a few counts were recorded for this clonotype. The chain uses TRBV20-1 and TRBJ2-1, with 11 bases identical to TRBD2. Germline lookup yields CDR1 DFQATT and CDR2 SNEGSKA (reference sequence). V was clipped by 4 bases and J by 3 bases; unmatched bases: 5. The CDR3 loop spans 15 amino acids. The CDR3 here is CSAKRLAGNYNEQFF. CDR3 nucleotides: TGCAGTGCTAAGAGACTAGCGGGAAACTACAATGAGCAGTTCTTC.

The chain uses TRBV29-1 and TRBJ2-7, with TRBD1 matching 8 bases. This CDR3 region has 13 residues. J gave up 4 bases and V 2 bases, and 4 bases lay outside the gene matches. CDR1 SQVTM and CDR2 ANQGSEA come from the germline V gene. The CDR3 nucleotides are TGCAGCGTTGAACAGGGGGCTGGTTACGAGCAGTACTTC. It codes for CSVEQGAGYEQYF.

This chain joins TRBV6-1 and TRBJ1-1, with D perhaps TRBD1 (5 bases). CDR1 MNHNS and CDR2 SASEGT come from the germline V gene. The CDR3 is 16 residues long. Trimming pared 4 bases from V and 10 bases from J, leaving 25 bases between. The CDR3 here is CASSVQGIRPGAGAFF. In DNA, the CDR3 is TGTGCCAGCAGTGTCCAGGGTATCCGACCAGGTGCGGGAGCTTTCTTT.

This clonotype turned up a few times. The chain carries TRBV5-6 and TRBJ2-2; D possibly corresponds to TRBD2 (6 bases). There are 12 residues in the CDR3. V was shortened by 3 bases and J by 6 bases, with 6 bases between the two germline ends. CDR1 and CDR2 (germline): SGHDT, YYEEEE. CDR3 coding DNA: TGTGCCAGCAGCTGGGAGGCCGGGGAGCTGTTTTTT. This sequence encodes CASSWEAGELFF.

This clonotype was observed a few times. The chain recombines TRBV7-2 with TRBJ1-2; 8 nucleotides agree with TRBD1. This CDR3 has 14 amino acids. V shed 6 bases and J 6 bases; nucleotides not matched to a gene: 9. Germline V lookup: CDR1 SGHTA, CDR2 FQGNSA. CDR3 region: CASRLGQGGDGYTF. CDR3 DNA: TGTGCCAGCAGACTCGGACAGGGCGGGGATGGCTACACCTTC.

The sample holds a few counts of this clonotype. This sequence joins TRBV2 and TRBJ1-3; D is ambiguous. CDR1 and CDR2 (germline): SNHLY, FYNNEI. This CDR3 spans 14 amino acids. Trimming left V 8 bases short and J 0 bases short, with 11 bases between. The CDR3: CASQAIISGNTIYF. DNA of the CDR3: TGTGCCAGCCAAGCTATCATCTCTGGAAACACCATATATTTT.

This clonotype showed up just a few times. V gene TRBV12-3 or TRBV12-4 combines with J gene TRBJ2-5; possibly TRBD1 or TRBD2 for D (5 bases each). V was pared by 3 bases and J by 8 bases, with 13 bases between. The CDR3 has 13 amino acids. The CDR3 is CASSFGDQRTQYF. DNA for the CDR3: TGTGCCAGCAGTTTCGGGGACCAGAGAACCCAGTACTTC.

The V and J genes are TRBV28 and TRBJ2-2, with TRBD2 matching 10 bases. The CDR3 has 16 residues. Per the germline V gene, CDR1 is MDHEN and CDR2 is SYDVKM. The V segment lost 5 bases and the J segment 6 bases; nucleotides outside the gene matches: 9. CDR3 residues: CASSPSGTSVPGELFF. The CDR3 DNA sequence: TGTGCCAGCAGTCCTTCCGGGACTAGCGTCCCCGGGGAGCTGTTTTTT.

The count of this clonotype is one. The chain has TRBV6-1 and TRBJ2-7; TRBD1 matches 7 bases. Trimming at V came to 10 bases and at J to 0 bases, leaving 9 bases not matched to a gene. This CDR3 region has 14 residues. Germline values: CDR1 MNHNS, CDR2 SASEGT. The CDR3 spells CATPSTGNSYEQYF. CDR3 DNA sequence: TGTGCCACCCCATCGACAGGGAACTCCTACGAGCAGTACTTC.